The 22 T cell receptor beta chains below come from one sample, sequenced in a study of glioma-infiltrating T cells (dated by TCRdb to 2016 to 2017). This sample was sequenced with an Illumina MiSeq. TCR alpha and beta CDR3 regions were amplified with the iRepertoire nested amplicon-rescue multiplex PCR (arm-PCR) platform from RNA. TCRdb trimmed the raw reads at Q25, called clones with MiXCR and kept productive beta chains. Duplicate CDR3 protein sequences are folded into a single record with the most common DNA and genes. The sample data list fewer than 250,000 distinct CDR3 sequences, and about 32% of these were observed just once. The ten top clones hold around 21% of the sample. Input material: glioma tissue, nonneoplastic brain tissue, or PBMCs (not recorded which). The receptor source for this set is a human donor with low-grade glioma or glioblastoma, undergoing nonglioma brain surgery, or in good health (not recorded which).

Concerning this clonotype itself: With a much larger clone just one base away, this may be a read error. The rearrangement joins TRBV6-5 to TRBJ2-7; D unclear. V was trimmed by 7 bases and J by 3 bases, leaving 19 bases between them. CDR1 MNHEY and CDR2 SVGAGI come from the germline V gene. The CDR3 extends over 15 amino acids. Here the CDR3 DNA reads TGTGCCAGCAATTTTCTAGTGTGGGCCTACTACGAGCAGTACTTC. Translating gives CASNFLVWAYYEQYF.

The CDR3 sequence: CASSQEKYSLSTDTQYF. The DNA for the CDR3 is TGCGCCAGCAGCCAAGAGAAATACAGCCTTAGCACAGATACGCAGTATTTT. This chain uses TRBV4-1 with TRBJ2-3, with unresolved D. The CDR3 sequence is 17 residues long. The germline V and J ends were trimmed by 0 bases and 0 bases, with 13 bases remaining between them. Germline V gene data show CDR1 as MGHRA and CDR2 as YSYEKL.

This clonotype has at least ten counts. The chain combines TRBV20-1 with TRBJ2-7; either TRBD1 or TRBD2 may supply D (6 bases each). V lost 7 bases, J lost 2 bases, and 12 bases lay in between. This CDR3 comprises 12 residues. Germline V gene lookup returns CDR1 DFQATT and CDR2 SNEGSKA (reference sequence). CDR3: CSVGGRTYEQYF. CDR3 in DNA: TGCAGTGTCGGGGGCAGGACCTACGAGCAGTACTTC.

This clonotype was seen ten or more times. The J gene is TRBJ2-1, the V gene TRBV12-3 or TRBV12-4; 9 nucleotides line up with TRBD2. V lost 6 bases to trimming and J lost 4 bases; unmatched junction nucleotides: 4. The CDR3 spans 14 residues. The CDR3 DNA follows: TGTGCCAGCAGCATAGCGGGAGCGTACAATGAGCAGTTCTTC. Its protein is CASSIAGAYNEQFF.

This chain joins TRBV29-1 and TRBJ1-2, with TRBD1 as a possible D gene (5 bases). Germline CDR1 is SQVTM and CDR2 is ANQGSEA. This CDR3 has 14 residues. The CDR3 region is CRAEDGADRYGYTF. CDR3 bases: TGCAGAGCTGAAGACGGGGCCGACCGCTATGGCTACACCTTC.

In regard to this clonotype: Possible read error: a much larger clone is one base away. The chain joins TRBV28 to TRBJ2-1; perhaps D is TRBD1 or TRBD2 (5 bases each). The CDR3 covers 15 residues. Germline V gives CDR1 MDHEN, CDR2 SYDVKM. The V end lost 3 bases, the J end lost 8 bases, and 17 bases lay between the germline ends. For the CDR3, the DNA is TGTGCCAGCAGTTTGGGGACCTCCCTATCCGATGAGCAGTTCTTC. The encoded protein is CASSLGTSLSDEQFF.

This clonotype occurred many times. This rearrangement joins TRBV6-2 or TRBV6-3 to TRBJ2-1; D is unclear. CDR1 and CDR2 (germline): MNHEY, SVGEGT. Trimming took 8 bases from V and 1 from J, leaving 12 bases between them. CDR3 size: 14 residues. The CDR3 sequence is CASLPDGSYNEQFF. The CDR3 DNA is TGTGCCAGCCTCCCGGACGGGTCCTACAATGAGCAGTTCTTC.

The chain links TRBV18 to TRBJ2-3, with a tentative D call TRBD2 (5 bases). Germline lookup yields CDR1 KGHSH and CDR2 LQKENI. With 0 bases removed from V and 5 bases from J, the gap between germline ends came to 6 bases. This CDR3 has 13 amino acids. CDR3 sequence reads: CASSPPSGDTQYF. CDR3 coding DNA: TGTGCCAGCTCACCACCAAGCGGAGATACGCAGTATTTT.

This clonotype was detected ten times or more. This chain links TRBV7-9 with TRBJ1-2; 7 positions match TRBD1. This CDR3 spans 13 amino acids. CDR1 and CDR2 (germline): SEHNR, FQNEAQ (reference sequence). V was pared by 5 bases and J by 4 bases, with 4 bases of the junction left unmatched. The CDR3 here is CASSPGTAYGYTF. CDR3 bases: TGTGCCAGCAGCCCCGGGACAGCCTATGGCTACACCTTC.

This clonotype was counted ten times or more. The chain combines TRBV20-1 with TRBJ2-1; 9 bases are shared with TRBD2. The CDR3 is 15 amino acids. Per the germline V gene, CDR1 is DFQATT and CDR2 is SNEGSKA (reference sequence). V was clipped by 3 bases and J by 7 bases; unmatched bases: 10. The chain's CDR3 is CSARASGIVRNEQFF. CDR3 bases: TGCAGTGCTAGGGCTAGCGGGATTGTTCGGAATGAGCAGTTCTTC.

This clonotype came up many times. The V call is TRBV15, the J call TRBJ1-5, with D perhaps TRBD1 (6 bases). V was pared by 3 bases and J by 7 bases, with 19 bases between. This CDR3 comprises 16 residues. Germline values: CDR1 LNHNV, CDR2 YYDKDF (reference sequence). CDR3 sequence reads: CATSSATGRSGQPQHF. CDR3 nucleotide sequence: TGTGCCACCAGCAGCGCAACAGGGCGTTCAGGGCAGCCCCAGCATTTT. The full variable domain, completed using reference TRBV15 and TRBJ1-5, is DAMVIQNPRYQVTQFGKPVTLSCSQTLNHNVMYWYQQKSSQAPKLLFHYYDKDFNNEADTPDNFQSRRPNTSFCFLDIRSPGLGDTAMYLCATSSATGRSGQPQHFGDGTRLSIL.

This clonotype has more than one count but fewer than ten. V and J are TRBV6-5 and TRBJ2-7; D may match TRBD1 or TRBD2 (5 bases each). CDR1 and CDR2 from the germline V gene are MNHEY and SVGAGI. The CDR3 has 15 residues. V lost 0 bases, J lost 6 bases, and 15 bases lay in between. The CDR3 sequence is CASSYSIWARGEQYF. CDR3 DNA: TGTGCCAGCAGTTACTCGATCTGGGCGAGGGGCGAGCAGTACTTC.

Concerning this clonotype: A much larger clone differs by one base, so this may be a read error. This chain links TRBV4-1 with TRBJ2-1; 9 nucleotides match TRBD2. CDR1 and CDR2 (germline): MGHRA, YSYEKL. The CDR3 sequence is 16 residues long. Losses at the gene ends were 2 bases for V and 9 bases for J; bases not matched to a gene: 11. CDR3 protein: CASSQNLIAGASEQFF. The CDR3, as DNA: TGCGCCAGCAGCCAAAACTTGATAGCGGGAGCTTCTGAGCAGTTCTTC.

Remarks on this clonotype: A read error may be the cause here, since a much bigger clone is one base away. CDR3 sequence: CASSPPGQGYNEQFF. CDR3 nucleotides: TGTGCCAGCAGCCCTCCGGGACAGGGCTACAATGAGCAGTTCTTC. This chain connects TRBV3-1 to TRBJ2-1; 9 nucleotides match TRBD1. Germline V gene data show CDR1 as LGHDT and CDR2 as YNNKEL (reference sequence). The CDR3 is 15 residues long. The ends lost 4 bases at V and 3 bases at J; junction bases unmatched: 4.

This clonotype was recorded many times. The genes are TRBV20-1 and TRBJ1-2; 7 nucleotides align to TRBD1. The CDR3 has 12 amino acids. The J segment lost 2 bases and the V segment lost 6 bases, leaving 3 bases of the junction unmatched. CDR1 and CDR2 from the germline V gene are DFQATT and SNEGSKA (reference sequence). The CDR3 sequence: CSAWGQNYGYTF. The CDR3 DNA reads TGCAGTGCCTGGGGACAGAACTATGGCTACACCTTC.

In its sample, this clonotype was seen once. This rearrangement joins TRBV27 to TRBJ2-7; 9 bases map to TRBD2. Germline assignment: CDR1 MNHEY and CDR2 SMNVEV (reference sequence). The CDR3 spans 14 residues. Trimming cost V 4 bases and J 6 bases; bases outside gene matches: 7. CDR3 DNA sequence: TGTGCCAGCAGTTCCCTCATAGCGGGAGTCGAGCAGTACTTC. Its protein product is CASSSLIAGVEQYF.

This CDR3 is CASFLGAGGKNTEAFF. The CDR3 coding sequence is TGTGCCAGTTTTCTTGGGGCCGGGGGCAAGAACACTGAAGCTTTCTTT. The chain has TRBV19 and TRBJ1-1; D is perhaps TRBD1 (6 bases). CDR1 LNHDA and CDR2 SQIVND come from the germline V gene (reference sequence). The CDR3 is made up of 16 amino acids. Trimming removed 8 bases at V and 1 base at J, with 20 bases between.

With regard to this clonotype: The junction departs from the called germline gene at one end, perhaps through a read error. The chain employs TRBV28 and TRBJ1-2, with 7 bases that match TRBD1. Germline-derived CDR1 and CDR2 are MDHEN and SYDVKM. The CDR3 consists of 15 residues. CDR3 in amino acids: CATSLAGGTNYGNPF. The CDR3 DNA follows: TGTGCCACCAGCTTAGCAGGGGGAACCAACTATGGCAACCCCTTC.

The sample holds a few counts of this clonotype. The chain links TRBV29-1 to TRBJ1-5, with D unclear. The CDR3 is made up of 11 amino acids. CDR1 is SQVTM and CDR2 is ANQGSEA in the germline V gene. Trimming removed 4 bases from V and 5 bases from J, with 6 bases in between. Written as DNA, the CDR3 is TGCAGCGTTGGACGGGATCAGCCCCAGCATTTT. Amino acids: CSVGRDQPQHF.

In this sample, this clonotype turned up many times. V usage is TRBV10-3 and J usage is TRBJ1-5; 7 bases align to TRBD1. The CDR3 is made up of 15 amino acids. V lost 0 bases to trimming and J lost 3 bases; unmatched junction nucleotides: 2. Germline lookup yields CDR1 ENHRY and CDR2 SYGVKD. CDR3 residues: CAISESGQTNQPQHF. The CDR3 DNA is TGTGCCATCAGTGAGTCGGGACAGACCAATCAGCCCCAGCATTTT.

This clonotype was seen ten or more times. The CDR3 DNA sequence: TGTGCCATCAGTGAGTCTTCCCGTATAGAGTATGGCTACACCTTC. Its translation: CAISESSRIEYGYTF. The chain combines TRBV10-3 with TRBJ1-2; D remains unclear. The CDR3 runs 15 residues. With 0 bases removed from V and 5 bases from J, the gap between germline ends came to 13 bases. Germline lookup yields CDR1 ENHRY and CDR2 SYGVKD.

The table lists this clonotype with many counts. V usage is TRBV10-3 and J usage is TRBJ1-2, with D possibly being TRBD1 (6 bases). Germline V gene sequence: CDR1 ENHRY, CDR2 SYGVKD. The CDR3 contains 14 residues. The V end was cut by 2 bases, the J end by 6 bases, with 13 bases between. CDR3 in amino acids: CAISEMVQGNGYTF. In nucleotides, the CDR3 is TGTGCCATCAGTGAGATGGTACAGGGTAATGGCTACACCTTC.